Listed here are 18 T cell receptor beta chains from one sample, sequenced in a study of T cell responses to AZD1222 COVID-19 vaccine. The method was immunoSEQ multiplex PCR; TCRdb's version includes in-frame clones alone and lacks a portion of them. The sample yields more than 110,000 clones, roughly 92% seen once. The source material was peripheral blood, sampled on day 0 of AZD1222 vaccination. The receptors were sampled from an adult in good health.

This clone was detected once. V gene TRBV12-3 or TRBV12-4 combines with J gene TRBJ1-3, with TRBD1 as a possible D gene (6 bases). The CDR3 has 12 amino acids. V lost 6 bases and J 9 bases, leaving 12 bases between the germline ends. As DNA, the CDR3 is TGTGCCAGCAGCGACAGGCGGAGCACCATATATTTT. Protein: CASSDRRSTIYF.

CDR3 residues: CASSIVASTLSPEQFF. The CDR3 nucleotides are TGTGCCAGTAGTATAGTAGCGAGCACCTTATCGCCTGAGCAGTTCTTC. J is TRBJ2-1 and V is TRBV19; possibly TRBD2 for D (5 bases). Germline loops: CDR1 LNHDA, CDR2 SQIVND (reference sequence). V gave up 1 base and J gave up 9 bases, with 19 bases separating them. This CDR3 is built from 16 residues.

The V gene is TRBV6-2 or TRBV6-3, the J gene TRBJ2-4; 16 positions agree with TRBD2. The CDR3 is 24 residues long. Germline V gives CDR1 MNHEY, CDR2 SVGEGT. Trimming removed 10 bases from V and 1 base from J; junction bases left unmatched: 28. The CDR3 here is CAISPRPPGTSGRAEPWAKNIQYF. In DNA form, the CDR3 reads TGTGCCATCAGCCCTCGCCCCCCCGGGACTAGCGGGAGGGCCGAGCCATGGGCCAAAAACATTCAGTACTTC.

The V and J genes are TRBV28 and TRBJ1-2, with D perhaps matching TRBD1 (5 bases). CDR1 and CDR2 from the germline V gene are MDHEN and SYDVKM. V shed 5 bases and J shed 4 bases, with 14 bases lying between them. CDR3 length equals 14 residues. CDR3 bases: TGTGCCAGCAGTAGACCGGGACGGAGCTATGGCTACACCTTC. This gives the protein CASSRPGRSYGYTF.

The chain has TRBV11-2 and TRBJ2-7; D is uncertain. This CDR3 contains 15 residues. The V gene's germline CDR1 is SGHAT and CDR2 FQNNGV. Between the trimmed V and J ends, which lost 5 bases and 0 bases, there was a span of 14 bases. The CDR3 loop reads CASSPSERISYEQYF. The CDR3 DNA reads TGTGCCAGCAGCCCTTCGGAGCGTATCTCCTACGAGCAGTACTTC.

This chain joins TRBV2 and TRBJ2-1, with a possible D match to TRBD2 (5 bases). Per germline, CDR1 SNHLY and CDR2 FYNNEI. This CDR3 region has 15 residues. V was trimmed by 2 bases and J by 0 bases, leaving 8 bases between them. The CDR3 region is CASSELAGSYNEQFF. DNA of the CDR3: TGTGCCAGCAGTGAATTGGCGGGCTCCTACAATGAGCAGTTCTTC.

This chain links TRBV27 with TRBJ2-7, with no clear D. V lost 4 bases, J lost 2 bases, and 12 bases lay in between. This CDR3 contains 14 residues. The germline gives CDR1 MNHEY, CDR2 SMNVEV (reference sequence). In DNA form, the CDR3 reads TGTGCCAGCAGTTCCCGGACCGGTCCCTACGAGCAGTACTTC. Translating gives CASSSRTGPYEQYF.

V and J are TRBV9 and TRBJ2-5; D unclear. Per germline, CDR1 SGDLS and CDR2 YYNGEE. Trimming removed 0 bases at V and 3 bases at J, with 6 bases between. The CDR3 sequence is 13 residues long. CDR3 protein: CASSVGPEETQYF. DNA for the CDR3: TGTGCCAGCAGCGTAGGACCCGAAGAGACCCAGTACTTC. Full variable domain (missing parts from reference TRBV9 and TRBJ2-5): DSGVTQTPKHLITATGQRVTLRCSPRSGDLSVYWYQQSLDQGLQFLIQYYNGEERAKGNILERFSAQQFPDLHSELNLSSLELGDSALYFCASSVGPEETQYFGPGTRLLVL.

The rearrangement joins TRBV14 to TRBJ1-1; D unresolved. Germline CDR1 is SGHDN and CDR2 is FVKESK. The CDR3 is 15 residues long. V was clipped by 2 bases and J by 1 base, with 11 bases between them. CDR3 sequence reads: CASSQLLGANTEAFF. The CDR3 coding sequence is TGTGCCAGCAGCCAACTTCTGGGAGCGAACACTGAAGCTTTCTTT.

This sequence joins TRBV18 and TRBJ2-5; 7 nucleotides agree with TRBD1. The CDR3 runs to 13 residues. The V gene end was trimmed by 5 bases and the J gene end by 4 bases; junction bases not matched to a gene: 4. The germline V gene has CDR1 KGHSH and CDR2 LQKENI. DNA of the CDR3: TGTGCCAGCTCATACGACAGGGTAGAGACCCAGTACTTC. This translates into CASSYDRVETQYF.

V gene TRBV7-2 combines with J gene TRBJ2-7; 9 nucleotides align to TRBD1. V was pared by 4 bases and J by 4 bases, with 5 bases of the junction left unmatched. Germline V gives CDR1 SGHTA, CDR2 FQGNSA. The CDR3 sequence is 14 residues long. CDR3 sequence: CASSWTGDRYEQYF. Written as DNA, the CDR3 is TGTGCCAGCAGCTGGACAGGGGATCGATACGAGCAGTACTTC.

The chain carries TRBV7-6 and TRBJ1-5, with D perhaps matching TRBD1 (5 bases). The germline V gene has CDR1 SGHVS and CDR2 FNYEAQ. CDR3 length equals 13 residues. V lost 5 bases to trimming and J lost 6 bases, with 11 bases between them. The CDR3 reads CASSVGAGQPQHF. DNA of the CDR3: TGTGCCAGCAGCGTCGGGGCGGGTCAGCCCCAGCATTTT.

This chain joins TRBV5-1 and TRBJ1-1; a weak D match, TRBD1 (5 bases). CDR1 and CDR2 (germline): SGHRS, YFSETQ. V was shortened by 7 bases and J by 4 bases, with 17 bases between the two germline ends. The CDR3 contains 14 residues. This CDR3 reads CASLTGVGATEAFF. Written as DNA, the CDR3 is TGCGCCAGCTTGACGGGGGTAGGGGCCACTGAAGCTTTCTTT. Drawing the rest from reference TRBV5-1 and TRBJ1-1, the complete variable domain is KAGVTQTPRYLIKTRGQQVTLSCSPISGHRSVSWYQQTPGQGLQFLFEYFSETQRNKGNFPGRFSGRQFSNSRSEMNVSTLELGDSALYLCASLTGVGATEAFFGQGTRLTVV.

The chain's CDR3 is CASRPGQATYEQYF. CDR3 nucleotides: TGCGCCAGCAGACCGGGACAGGCGACCTACGAGCAGTACTTC. The genes are TRBV4-3 and TRBJ2-7, with 8 bases matching TRBD1. Germline assignment: CDR1 LGHNA and CDR2 YSLEER. This CDR3 region has 14 residues. V lost 6 bases to trimming and J lost 2 bases; unmatched junction nucleotides: 6.

The rearrangement uses TRBV6-1 and TRBJ2-5; the match to TRBD2 covers 7 bases. J lost 3 bases, V lost 2 bases, and 12 bases had no gene match. The CDR3 extends over 17 amino acids. From germline, CDR1 is MNHNS and CDR2 SASEGT. CDR3 sequence (DNA): TGTGCCAGCAGTGAATTTGTGTCAGCGGGAAGGGAAGAGACCCAGTACTTC. Protein product: CASSEFVSAGREETQYF.

The chain has TRBV30 and TRBJ2-7, with D perhaps being TRBD1 or TRBD2 (5 bases each). CDR1 and CDR2 from the germline V gene are GTSNPN and SVGIG (reference sequence). The CDR3 contains 13 residues. The ends were cut back, 2 bases at V and 6 bases at J, with 14 bases in the middle. The CDR3 protein is CAWSRGPGIEQYF. The CDR3 region has the DNA TGTGCCTGGAGTCGAGGGCCAGGGATCGAGCAGTACTTC.

This chain links TRBV6-4 with TRBJ2-1, with 10 bases that match TRBD2. V was pared by 5 bases and J by 6 bases, with 7 bases of the junction left unmatched. Germline V gene sequence: CDR1 MRHNA, CDR2 SNTAGT. This CDR3 region has 15 residues. The chain's CDR3 is CASSQTSGNGNEQFF. The CDR3 coding sequence is TGTGCCAGCAGTCAAACTAGCGGGAACGGCAATGAGCAGTTCTTC.

The chain carries TRBV7-2 and TRBJ1-5, with D unresolved. The CDR3 runs 14 residues. Per germline, CDR1 SGHTA and CDR2 FQGNSA. With 3 bases removed from V and 0 bases from J, the gap between germline ends came to 6 bases. CDR3 DNA: TGTGCCAGCAGCTTCGGTCTTAGCAATCAGCCCCAGCATTTT. This sequence encodes CASSFGLSNQPQHF.